Each of the 15 T cell receptor beta chains below was sequenced from the same sample in a study of CD8+CD57+ T cells in acquired aplastic anemia. The TCR beta profiling, which covered VDJ combination and CDR3 sequence, was carried out using genomic DNA as the template. Each CDR3 protein is one row after TCRdb ran MiXCR on the reads. The sample includes about 130,000 distinct CDR3 sequences, 40% to 45% seen only once; the top ten take around 8.4%. Sample: sorted CD4+, CD8+, or CD8+CD57+ T cells (not recorded which) from PBMCs. These receptors came from a human donor in good health, serving as a control.

The V call is TRBV20-1, the J call TRBJ1-6, with D unclear. The CDR3 totals 12 residues. CDR1 is DFQATT, CDR2 SNEGSKA, per germline (reference sequence). Trimming removed 1 base from V and 10 bases from J, with 8 bases in between. As DNA, the CDR3 is TGCAGTGCTAGAGCTGAATCGTCACCCCTCCACTTT. It specifies CSARAESSPLHF.

V is TRBV19 and J is TRBJ1-2, with D possibly matching TRBD1 (5 bases). The CDR3 consists of 15 residues. Germline V gene data show CDR1 as LNHDA and CDR2 as SQIVND (reference sequence). V lost 4 bases and J 4 bases, leaving 16 bases between the germline ends. The CDR3 protein is CASSTIRASGYGYTF. CDR3 bases: TGTGCCAGTAGTACTATCAGGGCTAGCGGCTATGGCTACACCTTC.

This clonotype was counted at least ten times. V gene TRBV20-1 combines with J gene TRBJ2-3, with D hard to call. Germline loops: CDR1 DFQATT, CDR2 SNEGSKA (reference sequence). Trimming shortened V by 4 bases and J by 2 bases, and 16 bases separated the two germline ends. This CDR3 region has 15 residues. This CDR3 reads CSAKITPGNTDTQYF. In nucleotides, the CDR3 is TGCAGTGCTAAGATTACCCCTGGGAACACAGATACGCAGTATTTT.

This clonotype was observed many times. V is TRBV24-1 and J is TRBJ2-1, with 7 bases aligning to TRBD2. The germline CDR1 and CDR2 sequences are KGHDR and SFDVKD. V dropped 4 bases and J dropped 8; count of bases not matched to a gene: 10. The CDR3 has 15 residues. The CDR3 coding sequence is TGTGCCACCAGTGAAGCGGGACTTGGTGGCGATGAGCAGTTCTTC. Translating it yields CATSEAGLGGDEQFF.

This clonotype turned up a few times. A much larger clone is a single base away; this may be a read error. The chain uses TRBV19 and TRBJ2-1, with no clear D. The germline gives CDR1 LNHDA, CDR2 SQIVND (reference sequence). Deletions cut 6 bases from V and 10 bases from J, with 10 bases between. The CDR3 has 11 amino acids. DNA for the CDR3: TGTGCCAGTAGCAGGATTGGCGAGCAGTTCTTC. Translation: CASSRIGEQFF.

V is TRBV25-1 and J is TRBJ2-7; D ambiguous. V lost 1 base to trimming and J lost 3 bases, with 7 bases between them. The germline V gene has CDR1 MGHDK and CDR2 SYGVNS. The CDR3 runs 13 residues. CDR3 protein: CASSEFGYYEQYF. CDR3 DNA sequence: TGTGCCAGCAGTGAATTCGGATACTACGAGCAGTACTTC.

This clonotype was found many times. V and J are TRBV12-3 or TRBV12-4 and TRBJ2-6; D could derive from TRBD1 or TRBD2 (6 bases each). This CDR3 is built from 17 residues. Trimming removed 2 bases from V and 0 bases from J, with 11 bases in between. CDR3 residues: CASSLRGTLSGANVLTF. CDR3 DNA: TGTGCCAGCAGTTTACGCGGGACACTCTCTGGGGCCAACGTCCTGACTTTC.

This chain connects TRBV24-1 to TRBJ2-1; D not certain. V lost 4 bases, J lost 8 bases, and 5 bases lay in between. CDR1 and CDR2 from the germline V gene are KGHDR and SFDVKD. The CDR3 length is 11 residues. The chain's CDR3 is CATSEGYEQFF. CDR3 nucleotides: TGTGCCACCAGTGAGGGCTATGAGCAGTTCTTC.

The CDR3 DNA reads TGTGCCATCAGTCGATCGACAGGCAATGAGCAGTTCTTC. Translating it yields CAISRSTGNEQFF. V gene TRBV10-3 combines with J gene TRBJ2-1; D is perhaps TRBD1 (6 bases). The germline V gene encodes CDR1 ENHRY and CDR2 SYGVKD. The CDR3 totals 13 residues. V was shortened by 5 bases and J by 6 bases, with 11 bases between the two germline ends.

Ten or more counts support this clonotype. V and J are TRBV4-1 and TRBJ1-2; 7 bases are shared with TRBD1. The CDR3 is 14 amino acids. Trimming at V came to 4 bases and at J to 4 bases, leaving 6 bases not matched to a gene. The germline V gene encodes CDR1 MGHRA and CDR2 YSYEKL. CDR3 protein: CASSRGQQLYGYTF. The CDR3 nucleotides read TGCGCCAGCAGCCGGGGACAGCAACTCTATGGCTACACCTTC.

As to this clonotype: A much larger clone lies a single base off, so this may be a read error. V and J are TRBV6-1 and TRBJ1-2; D is unclear. The CDR3 length is 13 residues. Deletions cut 8 bases from V and 0 bases from J, with 10 bases between. Germline V gene sequence: CDR1 MNHNS, CDR2 SASEGT. The CDR3 region is CASGPGSNYGYTF. The CDR3 DNA reads TGTGCCAGCGGTCCTGGGTCTAACTATGGCTACACCTTC.

At least ten counts were recorded for this clonotype. The genes are TRBV30 and TRBJ2-1; 8 bases are a match to TRBD1. V gave up 3 bases and J gave up 7 bases; unmatched junction bases: 8. Germline V gene lookup returns CDR1 GTSNPN and CDR2 SVGIG (reference sequence). The CDR3 totals 14 residues. The CDR3 sequence: CAWRRQGSRNEQFF. In nucleotides, the CDR3 is TGTGCCTGGAGACGACAGGGGAGTAGGAATGAGCAGTTCTTC.

V and J are TRBV6-1 and TRBJ1-6, with 8 bases identical to TRBD1. The germline V gene has CDR1 MNHNS and CDR2 SASEGT. This CDR3 contains 12 residues. Trimming cost V 6 bases and J 8 bases; bases outside gene matches: 0. The CDR3 sequence is CASRTGDSPLHF. The CDR3 bases are TGTGCCAGCAGGACAGGGGATTCACCCCTCCACTTT.

The chain combines TRBV2 with TRBJ2-5; 7 bases align to TRBD2. CDR3 length equals 15 residues. Germline lookup yields CDR1 SNHLY and CDR2 FYNNEI. V gave up 6 bases and J gave up 5 bases; unmatched junction bases: 12. The CDR3 sequence: CASSGGAAGVETQYF. CDR3 bases: TGTGCCAGCAGCGGAGGGGCGGCGGGAGTGGAGACCCAGTACTTC. Drawing the rest from reference TRBV2 and TRBJ2-5, the complete variable domain is EPEVTQTPSHQVTQMGQEVILRCVPISNHLYFYWYRQILGQKVEFLVSFYNNEISEKSEIFDDQFSVERPDGSNFTLKIRSTKLEDSAMYFCASSGGAAGVETQYFGPGTRLLVL.

As regards this clonotype: A read error may be the cause here, since a much bigger clone is one base away. The chain uses TRBV6-1 and TRBJ1-1; D not resolved. CDR1 and CDR2 (germline): MNHNS, SASEGT. This CDR3 spans 13 amino acids. The germline V and J ends were trimmed by 3 bases and 1 base, with 6 bases remaining between them. The chain's CDR3 is CASSDRRNTEAFF. The CDR3 DNA reads as TGTGCCAGCAGTGACCGGAGGAACACTGAAGCTTTCTTT.